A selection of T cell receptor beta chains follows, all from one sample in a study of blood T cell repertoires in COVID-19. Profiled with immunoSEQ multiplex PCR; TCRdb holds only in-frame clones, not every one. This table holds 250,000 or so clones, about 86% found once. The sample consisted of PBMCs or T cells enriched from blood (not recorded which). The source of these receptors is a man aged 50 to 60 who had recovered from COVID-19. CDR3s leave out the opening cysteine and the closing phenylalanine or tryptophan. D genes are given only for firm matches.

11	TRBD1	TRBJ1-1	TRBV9	ASSEQGSTEAF
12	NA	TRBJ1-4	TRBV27	ASSLEGTNEKLF
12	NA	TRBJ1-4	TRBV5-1	ASSLQGTNEKLF
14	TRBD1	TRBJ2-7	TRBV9	ASSVVAQGAWYEQY
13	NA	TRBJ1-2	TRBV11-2	ASSPLAGGSNGYT
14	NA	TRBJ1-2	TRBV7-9	ASSQEWQGPNYGYT
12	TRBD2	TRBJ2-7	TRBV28	ASVGLAGNYEQY
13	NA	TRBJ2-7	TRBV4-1	ASSQDPGSSYEQY
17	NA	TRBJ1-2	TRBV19	ASSILRPNNRESVYGYT
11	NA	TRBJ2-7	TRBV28	ASTHGAIYEQY
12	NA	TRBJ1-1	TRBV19	ASSIGGAVTEAF
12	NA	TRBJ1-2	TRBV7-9	ASSFGQGRDGYT
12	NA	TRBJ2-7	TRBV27	ASSSPGLSYEQY
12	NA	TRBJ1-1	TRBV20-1	SASSGALNTEAF